These T cell receptor beta chains were read from a single sample in a study of blood T cell repertoires in COVID-19. Sequenced by immunoSEQ multiplex PCR; TCRdb stores in-frame clones only, minus some. This sample has about 300,000 clones, with under 90% found just once. Sequencing input: PBMCs or T cells enriched from blood (not recorded which). The receptors were sampled from a woman aged 40 to 50 who had recovered from COVID-19. The conserved cysteine and the conserved F or W are not part of the CDR3 here. Each record gives: J gene, V gene, clone size, CDR3 protein. Not all rows give a size; the values are once, few, many and, for expanded clones, a class.

J gene: TRBJ1-1
V gene: TRBV5-6
clone size: -
CDR3 protein: ASSFGTGTEAF

J gene: TRBJ1-1
V gene: TRBV5-4
clone size: -
CDR3 protein: ASSLDLEVGTEAF

J gene: TRBJ2-1
V gene: TRBV9
clone size: -
CDR3 protein: ASSSELAGRYNEQF

J gene: TRBJ2-7
V gene: TRBV7-2
clone size: -
CDR3 protein: ASSLVQGDRGQY

J gene: TRBJ2-6
V gene: TRBV9
clone size: -
CDR3 protein: ASSPYGQGAPSGANVLT

J gene: TRBJ2-1
V gene: TRBV10-1
clone size: -
CDR3 protein: ASSESGRGQGTYNEQF

J gene: TRBJ2-7
V gene: TRBV7-2
clone size: once
CDR3 protein: ASSSGTAYYEQY

J gene: TRBJ2-7
V gene: TRBV15
clone size: -
CDR3 protein: ATSPTKRGGAYEQY

J gene: TRBJ2-1
V gene: TRBV4-3
clone size: -
CDR3 protein: ASSRDREYNNEQF

J gene: TRBJ1-4
V gene: TRBV6-5
clone size: few
CDR3 protein: ASSRGWQGSEKLF

J gene: TRBJ1-2
V gene: TRBV9
clone size: -
CDR3 protein: ASSVAYREGYT

J gene: TRBJ2-7
V gene: TRBV5-4
clone size: -
CDR3 protein: ASSRTSGLLMEQY

J gene: TRBJ2-5
V gene: TRBV27
clone size: -
CDR3 protein: ASTLGDGEETQY

J gene: TRBJ1-1
V gene: TRBV2
clone size: -
CDR3 protein: ASSARTGTGGEAF

J gene: TRBJ2-5
V gene: TRBV9
clone size: -
CDR3 protein: ASSVTSRGGEETQY

J gene: TRBJ2-7
V gene: TRBV18
clone size: -
CDR3 protein: ASSPGTGRNEQY

J gene: TRBJ1-5
V gene: TRBV18
clone size: once
CDR3 protein: ASSGTGRDQPQH

J gene: TRBJ2-5
V gene: TRBV19
clone size: -
CDR3 protein: ASSMWTGEETQY

J gene: TRBJ1-2
V gene: TRBV19
clone size: -
CDR3 protein: ASSTNAQGAIIYGYT

J gene: TRBJ2-1
V gene: TRBV29-1
clone size: -
CDR3 protein: SVATGDPYNEQF

J gene: TRBJ2-7
V gene: TRBV19
clone size: -
CDR3 protein: ASSSELNYEQY

J gene: TRBJ1-2
V gene: TRBV28
clone size: once
CDR3 protein: ASSSGTFGYGYT

J gene: TRBJ2-3
V gene: TRBV9
clone size: -
CDR3 protein: ASSVGSGGTDTQY

J gene: TRBJ1-1
V gene: TRBV5-8
clone size: few
CDR3 protein: ASRRGETEAF

J gene: TRBJ2-7
V gene: TRBV5-1
clone size: -
CDR3 protein: ASSFDPSGEQY

J gene: TRBJ1-2
V gene: TRBV29-1
clone size: -
CDR3 protein: SAGDEGRAGYGYT

J gene: TRBJ1-5
V gene: TRBV2
clone size: once
CDR3 protein: ASSGRTGNQPQH

J gene: TRBJ2-5
V gene: TRBV19
clone size: -
CDR3 protein: ASSFQREETQY

J gene: TRBJ1-6
V gene: TRBV7-2
clone size: -
CDR3 protein: ASSTQGVRSPLH

J gene: TRBJ1-1
V gene: TRBV5-5
clone size: once
CDR3 protein: ASSLQLRAYTEAF

J gene: TRBJ1-2
V gene: TRBV2
clone size: -
CDR3 protein: ASSEARTGGYGYT

J gene: TRBJ1-2
V gene: TRBV6-5
clone size: once
CDR3 protein: ASRQGDYGYT

J gene: TRBJ1-6
V gene: TRBV4-2
clone size: -
CDR3 protein: ASSQSPRGRNSPLH